The sample holds a few counts of the clone carrying this TCR beta chain. The data originate from a study of technical replicates of blood from four donors. The CDR3 length is 14 residues. CDR1 and CDR2 (germline): MNHEY, SVGAGI. V was shortened by 10 bases and J by 5 bases, with 18 bases between the two germline ends. The table came from immunoSEQ multiplex PCR; TCRdb's copy has only in-frame clones and leaves some out. The sample lists under 80,000 clones, 91% occurring once. The sequence was collected from a human donor in good health. Some clones in this sample may be carry-over from other donors' samples. The sequenced sample was T cells isolated from PBMCs. V and J are TRBV6-5 and TRBJ2-1, with D perhaps matching TRBD2 (5 bases). DNA for the CDR3: TGTGCCATTTCGAAAGGACTGGAAAACAATGAGCAGTTCTTC. It encodes CAISKGLENNEQFF.